A single sample is the source of the 23 T cell receptor beta chains below, sequenced in a study of molecular identifiers for immune sequencing clone quantification. From the PCR reads, TCRdb called clonotypes with MiXCR, one entry per CDR3 protein. The table has hundreds of thousands of distinct CDR3 sequences, around 25% seen once. Specimen: naive CD8+ T cells from blood, with Jurkat cell RNA spiked in. Subset reported: FACS-sorted CD8+CD4-CCR7+CD45RA+ naive T cells. These receptors all come from a human donor in good health. Some libraries in this study had Jurkat cell RNA spiked in.

This clonotype was seen a handful of times. The chain couples TRBV30 to TRBJ2-7; D gene ambiguous. This CDR3 spans 11 amino acids. CDR1 is GTSNPN and CDR2 is SVGIG in the germline V gene (reference sequence). V lost 0 bases, J lost 7 bases, and 7 bases lay in between. CDR3 region: CAWSVLGEQYF. CDR3 sequence (DNA): TGTGCCTGGAGTGTACTGGGTGAGCAGTACTTC. Filled out from reference TRBV30 and TRBJ2-7, the complete variable domain reads SQTIHQWPATLVQPVGSPLSLECTVEGTSNPNLYWYRQAAGRGLQLLFYSVGIGQISSEVPQNLSASRPQDRQFILSSKKLLLSDSGFYLCAWSVLGEQYFGPGTRLTVT.

This clonotype was seen at least ten times. The chain has TRBV5-6 and TRBJ2-7; the D gene could be TRBD1 or TRBD2 (6 bases each). This CDR3 region has 14 residues. V was pared by 2 bases and J by 7 bases, with 16 bases between. Germline assignment: CDR1 SGHDT and CDR2 YYEEEE. CDR3 amino acids: CASSLGRGGREQYF. The CDR3 nucleotides are TGTGCCAGCAGCTTAGGCAGGGGAGGAAGGGAGCAGTACTTC.

This clonotype appeared many times. This chain joins TRBV19 and TRBJ2-7, with D possibly called TRBD1 or TRBD2 (5 bases each). The CDR3 loop spans 12 amino acids. CDR1 is LNHDA and CDR2 is SQIVND in the germline V gene (reference sequence). V was trimmed by 6 bases and J by 5 bases, leaving 11 bases between them. The CDR3 loop is CASSPGDHEQYF. The CDR3, as DNA: TGTGCCAGTAGCCCTGGGGACCACGAGCAGTACTTC.

This clonotype was found once. Mismatch with germline at one junction end may stem from a read error. The chain employs TRBV7-9 and TRBJ2-5, with a weak D call TRBD1 (6 bases). Per the germline V gene, CDR1 is SEHNR and CDR2 is FQNEAQ (reference sequence). The CDR3 runs to 16 residues. In DNA form, the CDR3 reads TGTGCCAGCAGCTTTACAGGGTCGCCATACGGGGAGACCCTGTACTTC. It translates to CASSFTGSPYGETLYF.

This clonotype was detected ten times or more. The DNA of the CDR3 is TGTGCCAGCAGCCAGACCGAAACCCAAGGGGAGGGGGAAGGAGAGACCCAGTACTTC. This sequence encodes CASSQTETQGEGEGETQYF. J is TRBJ2-5 and V is TRBV4-2, with D maybe TRBD2 (7 bases). Germline lookup yields CDR1 LGHNA and CDR2 YNFKEQ. Trimming left V 3 bases short and J 4 bases short, with 27 bases between. The CDR3 sequence is 19 residues long.

A remark on this clonotype: A read error is possible here, since a much larger clone lies one base away. The chain's CDR3 is CASSYSLVEAFF. CDR3 bases: TGTGCCAGCAGTTACTCCCTGGTTGAAGCTTTCTTT. The chain is built from TRBV6-2 or TRBV6-3 and TRBJ1-1; D gene ambiguous. V was cut by 0 bases and J by 7 bases, with 6 bases left in between. The CDR3 is 12 residues long. CDR1 is MNHEY and CDR2 is SVGEGT in the germline V gene.

Points on this clonotype: This may come from a read error, since a much larger clone is one base off. CDR3 amino acids: CASSPWTGGAGELFF. The CDR3 nucleotides are TGTGCCAGCAGCCCATGGACAGGGGGTGCCGGGGAGCTGTTTTTT. The rearrangement links TRBV5-3 to TRBJ2-2; 10 bases fit TRBD1. TRBV5-3 is annotated as an ORF whose role is uncertain. The CDR3 is 15 amino acids. After removal of 8 bases from V and 6 bases from J, the junction contained 10 bases not matched to a gene.

Of note for this clonotype: This may be a read error, as it is one base from a much larger clone. The J gene is TRBJ2-7, the V gene TRBV4-1; TRBD1 might be the D (6 bases). There are 14 residues in the CDR3. In germline, CDR1 is MGHRA, CDR2 YSYEKL. Trimming took 4 bases from V and 6 from J, leaving 16 bases between them. The CDR3 protein is CASSPGQSSSEQYF. The CDR3 DNA reads TGCGCCAGCAGCCCCGGACAGTCCTCTTCCGAGCAGTACTTC.

This clonotype was counted many times. The V call is TRBV3-1, the J call TRBJ1-3, with a possible D match to TRBD1 (5 bases). Trimming removed 1 base from V and 9 bases from J, with 10 bases in between. From germline, CDR1 is LGHDT and CDR2 YNNKEL (reference sequence). The CDR3 is 13 amino acids. In DNA form, the CDR3 reads TGTGCCAGCAGCCAAGGTGCAGGGAGCACCATATATTTT. It codes for CASSQGAGSTIYF.

The count of this clonotype is one. A much larger clone lies a single base off, so this may be a read error. V gene TRBV11-2 combines with J gene TRBJ2-1, with 7 bases aligning to TRBD2. The length of the CDR3 is 16 residues. Germline V gene sequence: CDR1 SGHAT, CDR2 FQNNGV. CDR3 in DNA: TGTGCCAGCAGCTTAGGACTAGCAGTGGCCTACAATGGGCAGTTCTTC. Amino acids: CASSLGLAVAYNGQFF.

This clonotype was recorded a few times. One base away lies a much larger clone, so this may be a sequencing read error. This chain connects TRBV11-2 to TRBJ2-7; the D is unclear. Per germline, CDR1 SGHAT and CDR2 FQNNGV. This CDR3 region has 11 residues. The CDR3 loop is CASSPSPEQCF. CDR3 nucleotides: TGTGCCAGCAGCCCCAGCCCCGAGCAGTGCTTC.

On this clonotype: One end of the junction fails to match germline, which may point to a read error. The chain recombines TRBV6-5 with TRBJ2-2, with a weak D call TRBD2 (5 bases). The CDR3 is 15 amino acids. Germline lookup yields CDR1 MNHEY and CDR2 SVGAGI. The CDR3 spells CASSYSGGSTGERFF. In nucleotides, the CDR3 is TGTGCCAGCAGTTACTCAGGCGGGTCCACCGGGGAGCGGTTTTTT.

V usage is TRBV12-3 or TRBV12-4 and J usage is TRBJ2-7; either TRBD1 or TRBD2 may fit D (5 bases each). Trimming took 6 bases from V and 4 from J, leaving 19 bases between them. The CDR3 is 15 amino acids. CDR3 residues: CASSPTGDGFYEQYF. CDR3 in DNA: TGTGCCAGCAGCCCGACCGGGGACGGTTTTTACGAGCAGTACTTC.

This clonotype came up many times. The chain links TRBV5-6 to TRBJ2-7; D gene unclear. V was shortened by 0 bases and J by 5 bases, with 12 bases between the two germline ends. Germline V gives CDR1 SGHDT, CDR2 YYEEEE. The CDR3 is 14 amino acids. The CDR3 is CASSLGRPSDEQYF. The CDR3 nucleotides read TGTGCCAGCAGCTTGGGGCGGCCGTCGGACGAGCAGTACTTC. Full variable domain (rest looked up from reference TRBV5-6 and TRBJ2-7): DAGVTQSPTHLIKTRGQQVTLRCSPKSGHDTVSWYQQALGQGPQFIFQYYEEEERQRGNFPDRFSGHQFPNYSSELNVNALLLGDSALYLCASSLGRPSDEQYFGPGTRLTVT.

This chain connects TRBV6-2 or TRBV6-3 to TRBJ2-5; 8 nucleotides line up with TRBD1. The length of the CDR3 is 14 residues. J was trimmed by 5 bases and V by 4 bases; bases with no gene match: 6. Per germline, CDR1 MNHEY and CDR2 SVGEGT. CDR3 nucleotide sequence: TGTGCCAGCAGTTTCCCCAGGGGGCGGGAGACCCAGTACTTC. It yields the protein CASSFPRGRETQYF.

This clonotype was seen repeatedly, ten times or more. The chain combines TRBV7-9 with TRBJ1-1; TRBD1 agrees at 7 bases. The CDR3 has 16 residues. Germline trimming cut 3 bases from V and 2 bases from J; bases unmatched to any gene: 9. Germline V gene lookup returns CDR1 SEHNR and CDR2 FQNEAQ (reference sequence). For the CDR3, the DNA is TGTGCCAGCAGCTTCATACCGGGACAGATAAACACTGAAGCTTTCTTT. It codes for CASSFIPGQINTEAFF.

The table lists this clonotype with many counts. This rearrangement joins TRBV7-8 to TRBJ2-3, with D perhaps TRBD1 or TRBD2 (6 bases each). The CDR3 loop spans 15 amino acids. The V gene's germline CDR1 is SGHVS and CDR2 FQNEAQ. V lost 5 bases and J 1 base, leaving 13 bases between the germline ends. CDR3 region: CASSLRRGGTDTQYF. CDR3 in DNA: TGTGCCAGCAGCCTAAGGAGGGGGGGCACAGATACGCAGTATTTT.

On this clonotype: This clone may be a read error of a much larger clone one base away. This chain joins TRBV14 and TRBJ2-3; D gene unclear. The CDR3 totals 19 residues. V lost 4 bases and J 0 bases, leaving 23 bases between the germline ends. The germline V gene has CDR1 SGHDN and CDR2 FVKESK. This CDR3 is CASSPILAIRNSSTDTQYF. The CDR3 nucleotides read TGTGCCAGCAGCCCTATTTTAGCAATCCGGAACAGCAGCACAGATACGCAGTATTTT.

The rearrangement joins TRBV23-1 to TRBJ2-3; D is possibly TRBD1 (6 bases). TRBV23-1 is sorted into the ORF group, with uncertain function. Trimming shortened V by 0 bases and J by 4 bases, and 35 bases separated the two germline ends. This CDR3 comprises 23 residues. The CDR3 DNA follows: TGCGCCAGCAGTCAATCGTCCCAGGGGCGAAGTCAAAAGTCTGGTGAGGAAGCAGATACGCAGTATTTT. Residues: CASSQSSQGRSQKSGEEADTQYF.

Points on this clonotype: One base away lies a much larger clone, so this may be a sequencing read error. This chain connects TRBV5-1 to TRBJ2-5; the match to TRBD1 covers 9 bases. CDR1 is SGHRS and CDR2 is YFSETQ in the germline V gene. J lost 4 bases, V lost 2 bases, and 9 bases had no gene match. The CDR3 totals 16 residues. The CDR3: CASSFIGTGIGETQYF. Here the CDR3 DNA reads TGCGCCAGCAGCTTCATCGGGACAGGGATCGGAGAGACCCAGTACTTC. Filled out from reference TRBV5-1 and TRBJ2-5, the complete variable domain reads KAGVTQTPRYLIKTRGQQVTLSCSPISGHRSVSWYQQTPGQGLQFLFEYFSETQRNKGNFPGRFSGRQFSNSRSEMNVSTLELGDSALYLCASSFIGTGIGETQYFGPGTRLLVL.

At least ten counts were recorded for this clonotype. The chain carries TRBV4-1 and TRBJ1-5; D call uncertain. The V end lost 4 bases, the J end lost 5 bases, and 12 bases lay between the germline ends. Germline V gene sequence: CDR1 MGHRA, CDR2 YSYEKL. The CDR3 contains 14 residues. CDR3 sequence (DNA): TGCGCCAGCAGCCTAGGAGGGATAGATCAGCCCCAGCATTTT. Amino acid sequence: CASSLGGIDQPQHF.

Remarks on this clonotype: A read error may be the cause here, since a much bigger clone is one base away. The chain has TRBV6-2 or TRBV6-3 and TRBJ1-1; D not resolved. Per germline, CDR1 MNHEY and CDR2 SVGEGT. Trimming left V 5 bases short and J 0 bases short, with 19 bases between. The length of the CDR3 is 17 residues. This chain's CDR3 is CASSLDGPTFMNTEAFF. For the CDR3, the DNA is TGTGCCAGCAGTCTCGACGGGCCCACATTTATGAACACTGAAGCTTTCTTT.

The rearrangement uses TRBV4-3 and TRBJ1-5; D is perhaps TRBD1 (5 bases). The CDR3 length is 16 residues. Between the trimmed V and J ends, which lost 3 bases and 0 bases, there was a span of 12 bases. The V gene's germline CDR1 is LGHNA and CDR2 YSLEER. The CDR3 DNA reads as TGCGCCAGCAGCCAGACAGTGACATATAGCAATCAGCCCCAGCATTTT. It encodes CASSQTVTYSNQPQHF.